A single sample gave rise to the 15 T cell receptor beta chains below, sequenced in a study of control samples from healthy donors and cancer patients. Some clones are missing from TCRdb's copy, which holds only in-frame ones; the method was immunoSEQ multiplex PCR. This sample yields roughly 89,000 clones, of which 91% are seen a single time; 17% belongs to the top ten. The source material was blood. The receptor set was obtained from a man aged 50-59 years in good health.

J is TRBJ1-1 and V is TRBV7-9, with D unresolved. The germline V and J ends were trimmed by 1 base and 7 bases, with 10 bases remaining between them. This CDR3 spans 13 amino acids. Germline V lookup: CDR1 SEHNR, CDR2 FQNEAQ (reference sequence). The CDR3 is CASSLGSVLEAFF. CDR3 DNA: TGTGCCAGCAGCTTAGGATCAGTCCTTGAAGCTTTCTTT.

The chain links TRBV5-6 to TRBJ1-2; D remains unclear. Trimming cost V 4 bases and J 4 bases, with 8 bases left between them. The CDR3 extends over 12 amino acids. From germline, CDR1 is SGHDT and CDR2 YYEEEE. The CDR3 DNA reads TGTGCCAGCAGCGGCGACGGCTATGGCTACACCTTC. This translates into CASSGDGYGYTF.

The chain's CDR3 is CASSYLGQNYGYTF. Written as DNA, the CDR3 is TGTGCCAGCAGCTACCTGGGACAGAACTATGGCTACACCTTC. This sequence joins TRBV5-6 and TRBJ1-2, with TRBD1 matching 7 bases. Germline CDR1 and CDR2: SGHDT and YYEEEE. V shed 3 bases and J 2 bases; nucleotides not matched to a gene: 4. This CDR3 spans 14 amino acids.

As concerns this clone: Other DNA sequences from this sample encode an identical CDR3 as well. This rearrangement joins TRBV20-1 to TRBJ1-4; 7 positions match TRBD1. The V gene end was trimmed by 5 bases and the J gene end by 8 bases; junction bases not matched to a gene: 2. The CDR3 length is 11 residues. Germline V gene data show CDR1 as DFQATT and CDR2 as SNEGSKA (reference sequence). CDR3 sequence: CSAPRGEKLFF. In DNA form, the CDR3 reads TGCAGTGCTCCCAGGGGGGAAAAACTGTTTTTT.

The CDR3 protein is CASSVSGIGNTIYF. For the CDR3, the DNA is TGTGCCAGCAGTGTATCGGGAATTGGAAACACCATATATTTT. The chain combines TRBV2 with TRBJ1-3; D remains ambiguous. The CDR3 contains 14 residues. CDR1 is SNHLY, CDR2 FYNNEI, per germline. V was cut by 4 bases and J by 3 bases, with 10 bases left in between.

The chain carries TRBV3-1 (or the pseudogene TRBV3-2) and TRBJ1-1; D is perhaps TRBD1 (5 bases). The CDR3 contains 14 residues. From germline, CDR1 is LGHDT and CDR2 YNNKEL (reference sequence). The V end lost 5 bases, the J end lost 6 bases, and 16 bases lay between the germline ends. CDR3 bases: TGTGCCAGCAGCTCGACAGTAAAGGACTCTGAAGCTTTCTTT. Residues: CASSSTVKDSEAFF.

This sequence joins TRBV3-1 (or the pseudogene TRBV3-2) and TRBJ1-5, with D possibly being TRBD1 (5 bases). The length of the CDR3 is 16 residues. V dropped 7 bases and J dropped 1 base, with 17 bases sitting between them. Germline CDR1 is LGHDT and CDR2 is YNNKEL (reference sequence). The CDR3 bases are TGTGCCAGCAACCATGGGGGACCCTTGAGCAATCAGCCCCAGCATTTT. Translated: CASNHGGPLSNQPQHF.

The CDR3: CAWSYRTGRAEAFF. The DNA for the CDR3 is TGTGCCTGGAGTTATCGAACGGGGAGGGCCGAAGCTTTCTTT. V gene TRBV30 combines with J gene TRBJ1-1; D unresolved. This CDR3 is 14 amino acids long. V shed 2 bases and J shed 8 bases, with 18 bases lying between them. Germline CDR1 GTSNPN, CDR2 SVGIG (reference sequence).

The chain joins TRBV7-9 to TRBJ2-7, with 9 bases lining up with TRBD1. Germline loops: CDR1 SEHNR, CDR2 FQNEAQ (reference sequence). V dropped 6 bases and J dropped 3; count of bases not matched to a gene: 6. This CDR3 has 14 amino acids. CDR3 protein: CASSLGQGDYEQYF. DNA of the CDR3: TGTGCCAGCAGTTTGGGACAGGGAGACTACGAGCAGTACTTC.

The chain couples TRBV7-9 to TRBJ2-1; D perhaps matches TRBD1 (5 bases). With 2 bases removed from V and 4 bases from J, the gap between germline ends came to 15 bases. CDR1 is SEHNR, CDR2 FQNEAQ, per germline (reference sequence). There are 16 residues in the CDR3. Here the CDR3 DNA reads TGTGCCAGCAGCTTATCAGGGTCTGGGGCATACAATGAGCAGTTCTTC. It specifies CASSLSGSGAYNEQFF.

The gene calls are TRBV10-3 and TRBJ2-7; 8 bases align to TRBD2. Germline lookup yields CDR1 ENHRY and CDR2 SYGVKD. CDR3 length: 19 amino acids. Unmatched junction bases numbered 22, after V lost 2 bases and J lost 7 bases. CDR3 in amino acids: CAISEPSNVASGSKGEQYF. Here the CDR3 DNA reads TGTGCCATCAGTGAGCCAAGCAATGTTGCTAGCGGGTCAAAAGGGGAGCAGTACTTC.

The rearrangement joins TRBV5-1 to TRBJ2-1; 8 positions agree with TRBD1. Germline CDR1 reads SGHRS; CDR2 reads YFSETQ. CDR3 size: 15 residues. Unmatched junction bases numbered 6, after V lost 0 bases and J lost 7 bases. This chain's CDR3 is CASSLAGTGQNEQFF. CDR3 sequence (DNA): TGCGCCAGCAGCTTGGCCGGGACAGGACAAAATGAGCAGTTCTTC.

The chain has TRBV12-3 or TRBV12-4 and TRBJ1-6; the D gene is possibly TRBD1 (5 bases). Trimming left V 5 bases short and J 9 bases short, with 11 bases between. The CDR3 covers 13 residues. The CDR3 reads CASSGAQGSPLHF. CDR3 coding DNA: TGTGCCAGCAGTGGGGCCCAGGGTTCACCCCTCCACTTT.

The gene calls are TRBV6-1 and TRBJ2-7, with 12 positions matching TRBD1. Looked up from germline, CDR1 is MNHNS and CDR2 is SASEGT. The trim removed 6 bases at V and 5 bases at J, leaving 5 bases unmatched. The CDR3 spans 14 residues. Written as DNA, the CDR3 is TGTGCCAGCAGCCAGGGACAGGGGGCCCACGAGCAGTACTTC. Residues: CASSQGQGAHEQYF.

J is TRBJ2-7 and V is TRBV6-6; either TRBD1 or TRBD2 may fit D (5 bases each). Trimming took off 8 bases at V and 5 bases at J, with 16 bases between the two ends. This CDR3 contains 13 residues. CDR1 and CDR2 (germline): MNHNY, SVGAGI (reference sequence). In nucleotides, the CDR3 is TGTGCCAGCGGGGGACGCCTCGGGCACGAGCAGTACTTC. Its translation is CASGGRLGHEQYF.